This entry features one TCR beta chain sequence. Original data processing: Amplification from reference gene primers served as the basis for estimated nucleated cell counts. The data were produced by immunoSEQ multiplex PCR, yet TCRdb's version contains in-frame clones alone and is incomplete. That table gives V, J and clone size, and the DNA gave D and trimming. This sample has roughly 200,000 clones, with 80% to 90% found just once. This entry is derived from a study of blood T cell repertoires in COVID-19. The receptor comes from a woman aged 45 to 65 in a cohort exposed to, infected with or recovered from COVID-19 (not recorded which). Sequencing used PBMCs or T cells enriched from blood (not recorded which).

CDR3 loop: CASRRGTSYEQYF. The CDR3 nucleotides are TGCGCCAGCAGACGGGGGACCTCTTACGAGCAGTACTTC. This chain links TRBV5-1 with TRBJ2-7; TRBD2 might be the D (6 bases). Germline CDR1 reads SGHRS; CDR2 reads YFSETQ. The CDR3 spans 13 residues. V was cut by 5 bases and J by 4 bases, with 13 bases left in between.